The next 29 T cell receptor beta chains were all read from a single sample in a study of CD8 T cells in Susac syndrome. An input of about 0.45 to 1 ug of RNA was subjected to reverse transcription using random hexamers. TCRdb used MiXCR to reprocess the immunoSEQ multiplex PCR reads, holding one entry per CDR3 protein. The sample holds approximately 150,000 distinct CDR3 sequences, roughly 93% seen once. The source material was CD4+ T cells from PBMCs. The receptors originated from a human donor in good health.

The chain recombines TRBV3-1 with TRBJ2-7; D gene unclear. CDR1 LGHDT and CDR2 YNNKEL come from the germline V gene (reference sequence). V lost 6 bases, J lost 7 bases, and 13 bases lay in between. This CDR3 region has 12 residues. The CDR3 sequence: CASRNSDGEQYF. The CDR3 DNA sequence: TGTGCCAGCAGGAACTCCGACGGAGAGCAGTACTTC.

The rearrangement links TRBV20-1 to TRBJ1-1; 7 bases are shared with TRBD1. CDR3 length equals 15 residues. Trimming at V came to 4 bases and at J to 1 base, leaving 9 bases not matched to a gene. The germline CDR1 and CDR2 sequences are DFQATT and SNEGSKA (reference sequence). This chain's CDR3 is CSAIPGGRGNTEAFF. As DNA, the CDR3 is TGCAGTGCTATCCCAGGGGGGCGAGGGAACACTGAAGCTTTCTTT.

V usage is TRBV18 and J usage is TRBJ1-1; D is uncertain. Trimming took off 3 bases at V and 0 bases at J, with 11 bases between the two ends. CDR3 length equals 15 residues. CDR1 is KGHSH, CDR2 LQKENI, per germline. CDR3 region: CASSPRQPMNTEAFF. As DNA, the CDR3 is TGTGCCAGCTCACCGAGGCAGCCGATGAACACTGAAGCTTTCTTT.

The V call is TRBV20-1, the J call TRBJ1-2; D is unclear. CDR1 is DFQATT and CDR2 is SNEGSKA in the germline V gene (reference sequence). Trimming left V 0 bases short and J 5 bases short, with 7 bases between. The CDR3 consists of 12 residues. CDR3 sequence: CSARDDTYGYTF. CDR3 in DNA: TGCAGTGCTAGAGATGACACGTATGGCTACACCTTC.

The rearrangement links TRBV7-9 to TRBJ2-1, with D uncertain. V was shortened by 1 base and J by 10 bases, with 8 bases between the two germline ends. Germline V gives CDR1 SEHNR, CDR2 FQNEAQ (reference sequence). CDR3 length: 12 amino acids. CDR3 in DNA: TGTGCCAGCAGCTTAGGAGTTCCCGAGCAGTTCTTC. Translating it yields CASSLGVPEQFF. The whole variable domain, remainder taken from reference TRBV7-9 and TRBJ2-1, is DTGVSQNPRHKITKRGQNVTFRCDPISEHNRLYWYRQTLGQGPEFLTYFQNEAQLEKSRLLSDRFSAERPKGSFSTLEIQRTEQGDSAMYLCASSLGVPEQFFGPGTRLTVL.

As DNA, the CDR3 is TGTGCCAGCAGCGCAGGGGTTTCCGCCTACGAGCAGTACTTC. The encoded protein is CASSAGVSAYEQYF. The rearrangement joins TRBV5-4 to TRBJ2-7, with D perhaps TRBD1 (6 bases). This CDR3 comprises 14 residues. V lost 4 bases to trimming and J lost 2 bases, with 13 bases between them. Germline V gene data show CDR1 as SGHNT and CDR2 as YYREEE (reference sequence).

V usage is TRBV29-1 and J usage is TRBJ1-4; D might be TRBD1 (6 bases). Trimming pared 0 bases from V and 5 bases from J, leaving 16 bases between. The CDR3 totals 16 residues. Germline-derived CDR1 and CDR2 are SQVTM and ANQGSEA. DNA for the CDR3: TGCAGCGTTGAAGAACCCCTCGGCAGGGGCAATGAAAAACTGTTTTTT. This encodes CSVEEPLGRGNEKLFF.

The chain uses TRBV5-4 and TRBJ2-3, with D possibly matching TRBD2 (5 bases). Trimming removed 3 bases from V and 4 bases from J, with 6 bases in between. This CDR3 comprises 12 residues. Per the germline V gene, CDR1 is SGHNT and CDR2 is YYREEE (reference sequence). In DNA, the CDR3 is TGTGCCAGCAGCTCTAGCCCAGATACGCAGTATTTT. The encoded protein is CASSSSPDTQYF.

V gene TRBV6-4 combines with J gene TRBJ2-7; TRBD1 matches 8 bases. Germline V gives CDR1 MRHNA, CDR2 SNTAGT. With V trimmed by 6 bases and J by 0 bases, 10 bases remained unmatched. The CDR3 runs 16 residues. This CDR3 is CASRRDRRGGSYEQYF. The CDR3 DNA reads as TGTGCCAGCAGAAGGGACAGGAGAGGGGGCTCCTACGAGCAGTACTTC.

The chain couples TRBV19 to TRBJ1-5; D is unclear. Germline values: CDR1 LNHDA, CDR2 SQIVND (reference sequence). The CDR3 is 13 residues long. With 0 bases removed from V and 5 bases from J, the gap between germline ends came to 5 bases. CDR3 amino acids: CASSIDSYQPQHF. The CDR3 DNA reads TGTGCCAGTAGTATAGACAGCTATCAGCCCCAGCATTTT.

The table lists this clonotype with a count of one. The rearrangement joins TRBV19 to TRBJ2-4; 7 bases are a match to TRBD1. This CDR3 region has 14 residues. V shed 5 bases and J 4 bases; nucleotides not matched to a gene: 5. The germline V gene has CDR1 LNHDA and CDR2 SQIVND (reference sequence). CDR3 nucleotide sequence: TGTGCCAGTAGTCCGGGACAGACTAAAAACATTCAGTACTTC. It is translated as CASSPGQTKNIQYF.

The chain carries TRBV29-1 and TRBJ1-2, with a weak D call TRBD1 (6 bases). Germline lookup yields CDR1 SQVTM and CDR2 ANQGSEA. The CDR3 extends over 13 amino acids. Between the trimmed V and J ends, which lost 5 bases and 4 bases, there was a span of 14 bases. CDR3 sequence (DNA): TGCAGCGTTTCCGGGGGCGATGTCTATGGCTACACCTTC. This translates into CSVSGGDVYGYTF.

V is TRBV19 and J is TRBJ1-1, with unresolved D. Germline V lookup: CDR1 LNHDA, CDR2 SQIVND (reference sequence). V lost 4 bases and J lost 1, with 7 bases in between. This CDR3 has 13 residues. The CDR3 loop is CASSRPTNTEAFF. For the CDR3, the DNA is TGTGCCAGTAGTAGACCGACGAACACTGAAGCTTTCTTT.

A few counts support this clonotype. The gene calls are TRBV2 and TRBJ1-5, with D unclear. CDR1 SNHLY and CDR2 FYNNEI come from the germline V gene. This CDR3 is 14 amino acids long. Trimming left V 5 bases short and J 0 bases short, with 8 bases between. Here the CDR3 DNA reads TGTGCCAGCAGTTCGCAATATAGCAATCAGCCCCAGCATTTT. It codes for CASSSQYSNQPQHF.

J is TRBJ2-3 and V is TRBV4-1, with a weak D call TRBD2 (7 bases). The CDR3 contains 16 residues. V was pared by 0 bases and J by 2 bases, with 12 bases between. CDR1 MGHRA and CDR2 YSYEKL come from the germline V gene. The CDR3 here is CASSQEGGDNTDTQYF. The CDR3 DNA sequence: TGCGCCAGCAGCCAAGAGGGGGGGGACAACACAGATACGCAGTATTTT.

V is TRBV12-3 or TRBV12-4 and J is TRBJ2-7; D tentatively fits TRBD1 or TRBD2 (6 bases each). Trimming pared 5 bases from V and 0 bases from J, leaving 20 bases between. The CDR3 length is 17 residues. This CDR3 reads CASSGTGGGVASYEQYF. CDR3 nucleotide sequence: TGTGCCAGCAGTGGTACTGGGGGCGGGGTCGCCTCCTACGAGCAGTACTTC.

The V and J genes are TRBV6-6 and TRBJ2-7; D possibly corresponds to TRBD2 (5 bases). Germline assignment: CDR1 MNHNY and CDR2 SVGAGI (reference sequence). The CDR3 is 14 residues long. Trimming removed 2 bases from V and 2 bases from J, with 10 bases in between. The CDR3 sequence: CASSYGRGTYEQYF. The CDR3 bases are TGTGCCAGCAGTTACGGGCGAGGGACCTACGAGCAGTACTTC.

The chain is built from TRBV7-2 and TRBJ2-1; D uncertain. The germline CDR1 and CDR2 sequences are SGHTA and FQGNSA. The length of the CDR3 is 15 residues. Between the trimmed V and J ends, which lost 1 base and 2 bases, there was a span of 9 bases. The CDR3 bases are TGTGCCAGCAGCTTAGTAGGATATACCTACAATGAGCAGTTCTTC. Protein sequence: CASSLVGYTYNEQFF.

The V and J genes are TRBV3-1 and TRBJ2-2; possibly TRBD2 for D (5 bases). Germline V gene data show CDR1 as LGHDT and CDR2 as YNNKEL (reference sequence). This CDR3 is 14 amino acids long. V lost 0 bases and J lost 6, with 8 bases in between. The DNA of the CDR3 is TGTGCCAGCAGCCAAGAGGCGGGCGCCGGGGAGCTGTTTTTT. Translation: CASSQEAGAGELFF.

This clonotype appeared once. The chain links TRBV7-3 to TRBJ1-3, with a tentative D call TRBD1 (5 bases). Germline V CDR1 and CDR2: SGHTA, FQGTGA. CDR3 size: 16 residues. V lost 5 bases, J lost 0 bases, and 14 bases lay in between. This CDR3 is CASSAGGAVSGNTIYF. The CDR3, as DNA: TGTGCCAGCAGCGCCGGCGGGGCGGTCTCTGGAAACACCATATATTTT.

V gene TRBV19 combines with J gene TRBJ1-1, with TRBD1 as a possible D gene (5 bases). Trimming stripped 9 bases from V and 1 base from J, with 18 bases between. CDR1 LNHDA and CDR2 SQIVND come from the germline V gene (reference sequence). The CDR3 runs 15 residues. The CDR3 sequence is CASSRGGLRNTEAFF. For the CDR3, the DNA is TGTGCCAGCTCACGGGGGGGTCTCAGGAACACTGAAGCTTTCTTT.

J is TRBJ2-6 and V is TRBV10-3; D tentatively reads TRBD1 or TRBD2 (5 bases each). V dropped 0 bases and J dropped 0 bases, with 9 bases sitting between them. Germline-derived CDR1 and CDR2 are ENHRY and SYGVKD. The CDR3 runs 17 residues. CDR3 nucleotide sequence: TGTGCCATCAGTGAGTCGTTGGGGACCTCTGGGGCCAACGTCCTGACTTTC. Protein product: CAISESLGTSGANVLTF.

The chain combines TRBV2 with TRBJ1-1, with TRBD1 as a possible D gene (5 bases). CDR1 SNHLY and CDR2 FYNNEI come from the germline V gene. V lost 7 bases, J lost 2 bases, and 11 bases lay in between. The CDR3 is made up of 13 amino acids. The CDR3 loop is CASMVDRNTEAFF. The CDR3 DNA reads as TGTGCCAGCATGGTCGACAGAAACACTGAAGCTTTCTTT.

The chain combines TRBV20-1 with TRBJ1-2; D not resolved. From germline, CDR1 is DFQATT and CDR2 SNEGSKA (reference sequence). This CDR3 is built from 13 residues. With 1 base removed from V and 4 bases from J, the gap between germline ends came to 10 bases. Written as DNA, the CDR3 is TGCAGTGCTAGAGCTCGGGGTGCCTATGGCTACACCTTC. Protein sequence: CSARARGAYGYTF.

This chain uses TRBV7-2 with TRBJ2-7; perhaps TRBD2 as D (6 bases). The germline V gene has CDR1 SGHTA and CDR2 FQGNSA. The V and J ends lost 5 bases and 5 bases respectively, with 16 bases between them. This CDR3 is built from 14 residues. The CDR3 sequence: CASSLTLTSHEQYF. The CDR3 DNA sequence: TGTGCCAGCAGCCTAACCTTGACTAGTCACGAGCAGTACTTC.

This chain links TRBV25-1 with TRBJ2-7, with 9 positions matching TRBD1. In germline, CDR1 is MGHDK, CDR2 SYGVNS. With V trimmed by 4 bases and J by 7 bases, 11 bases remained unmatched. There are 15 residues in the CDR3. The CDR3 is CASSATGTGYEEQYF. CDR3 nucleotide sequence: TGTGCCAGCAGTGCTACCGGGACAGGGTATGAAGAGCAGTACTTC.

CDR3 loop: CSANSLRDRGRRGYEQYF. CDR3 DNA sequence: TGCAGTGCTAATTCGTTGAGGGACAGGGGGCGCAGAGGCTACGAGCAGTACTTC. The chain joins TRBV20-1 to TRBJ2-7; 12 nucleotides agree with TRBD1. This CDR3 spans 18 amino acids. V dropped 4 bases and J dropped 3; count of bases not matched to a gene: 16. The V gene's germline CDR1 is DFQATT and CDR2 SNEGSKA (reference sequence).

This clonotype was observed a few times. The chain has TRBV5-1 and TRBJ2-6; D remains ambiguous. This CDR3 spans 15 amino acids. Germline assignment: CDR1 SGHRS and CDR2 YFSETQ. The V end lost 2 bases, the J end lost 0 bases, and 6 bases lay between the germline ends. CDR3 sequence reads: CASSFSNSGANVLTF. The CDR3 DNA reads as TGCGCCAGCAGCTTTTCAAACTCTGGGGCCAACGTCCTGACTTTC.

The chain joins TRBV5-6 to TRBJ2-7; 11 bases are shared with TRBD1. The CDR3 has 17 residues. Germline V gene sequence: CDR1 SGHDT, CDR2 YYEEEE. The J segment lost 3 bases and the V segment lost 4 bases, leaving 12 bases of the junction unmatched. The CDR3 DNA follows: TGTGCCAGCAGCCGTTCCCCCGGGACAGGGGGTTACTACGAGCAGTACTTC. Amino acids: CASSRSPGTGGYYEQYF.